This T cell receptor (beta chain) was documented in a study of blood T cell repertoires in COVID-19. The wider study: Spain, Italy and the United States supplied samples that represented acute and convalescent COVID-19.

The V end was cut by 0 bases, the J end by 4 bases, with 10 bases between. CDR3 length: 14 amino acids. Germline V gives CDR1 SGHTS, CDR2 YDEGEE. Followed over time, Seattle patients had been enrolled while infection was active. As processed by the authors: Counts of nucleated cells, estimated from reference gene primer amplification, were obtained. TCRdb's table, derived via immunoSEQ multiplex PCR, lists solely in-frame clones and lacks some. For V, J and clone size, that table is used; D and trimming come from the DNA. The sample includes about 360,000 clones, about 86% seen only once; the top ten take roughly 6.6%.

The sequencing sample was made of peripheral blood. This chain links TRBV5-8 with TRBJ1-2; a possible D gene is TRBD1 (5 bases). This clonotype originated in a woman aged 60-75 years with COVID-19, enrolled during active disease. The CDR3 sequence is CASSLDQRGYGYTF. CDR3 sequence (DNA): TGTGCCAGCAGCTTGGATCAAAGGGGCTATGGCTACACCTTC.